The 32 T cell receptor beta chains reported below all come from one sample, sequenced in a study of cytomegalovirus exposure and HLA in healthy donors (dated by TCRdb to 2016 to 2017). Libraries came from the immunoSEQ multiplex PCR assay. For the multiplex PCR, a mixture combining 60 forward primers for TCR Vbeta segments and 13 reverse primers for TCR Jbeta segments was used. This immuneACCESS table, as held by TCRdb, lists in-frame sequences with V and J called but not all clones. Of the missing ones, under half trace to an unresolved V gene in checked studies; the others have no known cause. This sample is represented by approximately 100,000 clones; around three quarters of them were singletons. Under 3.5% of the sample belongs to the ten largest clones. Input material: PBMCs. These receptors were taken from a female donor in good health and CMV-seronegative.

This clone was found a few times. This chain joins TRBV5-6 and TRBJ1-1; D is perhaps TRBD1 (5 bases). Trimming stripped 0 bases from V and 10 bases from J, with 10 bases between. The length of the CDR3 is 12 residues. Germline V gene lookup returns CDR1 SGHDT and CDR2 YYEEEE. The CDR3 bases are TGTGCCAGCAGCTTGGTGGACCAGGGAGCTTTCTTT. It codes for CASSLVDQGAFF.

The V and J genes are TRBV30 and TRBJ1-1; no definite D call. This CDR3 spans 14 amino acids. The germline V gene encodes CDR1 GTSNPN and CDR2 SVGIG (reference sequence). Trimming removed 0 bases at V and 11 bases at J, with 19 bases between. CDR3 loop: CAWSVSGFVGGAFF. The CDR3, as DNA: TGTGCCTGGAGTGTATCTGGGTTCGTCGGCGGGGCTTTCTTT.

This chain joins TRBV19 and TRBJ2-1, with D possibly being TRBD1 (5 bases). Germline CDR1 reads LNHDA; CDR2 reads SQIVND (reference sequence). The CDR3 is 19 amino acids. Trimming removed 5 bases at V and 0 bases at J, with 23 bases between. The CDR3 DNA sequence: TGTGCCAGTAGTGGGGCTTTTTCCGCACACGCGAGCTCCTACAATGAGCAGTTCTTC. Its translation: CASSGAFSAHASSYNEQFF.

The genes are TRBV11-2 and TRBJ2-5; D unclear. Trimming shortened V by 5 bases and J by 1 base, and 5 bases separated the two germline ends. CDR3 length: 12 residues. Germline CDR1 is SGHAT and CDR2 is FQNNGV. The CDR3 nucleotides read TGTGCCAGCAGCCCCTTCCAAGAGACCCAGTACTTC. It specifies CASSPFQETQYF.

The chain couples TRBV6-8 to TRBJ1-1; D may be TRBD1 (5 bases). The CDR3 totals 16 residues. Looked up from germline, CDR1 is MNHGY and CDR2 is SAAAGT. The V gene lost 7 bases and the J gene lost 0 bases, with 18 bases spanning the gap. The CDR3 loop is CASTPPGGNMNTEAFF. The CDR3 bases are TGTGCCAGCACCCCCCCCGGGGGGAACATGAACACTGAAGCTTTCTTT.

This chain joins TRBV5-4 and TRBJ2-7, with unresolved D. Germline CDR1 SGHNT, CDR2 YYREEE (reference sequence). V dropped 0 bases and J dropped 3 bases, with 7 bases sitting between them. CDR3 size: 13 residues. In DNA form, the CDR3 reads TGTGCCAGCAGCTTGGGGCAAAACTACGAGCAGTACTTC. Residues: CASSLGQNYEQYF.

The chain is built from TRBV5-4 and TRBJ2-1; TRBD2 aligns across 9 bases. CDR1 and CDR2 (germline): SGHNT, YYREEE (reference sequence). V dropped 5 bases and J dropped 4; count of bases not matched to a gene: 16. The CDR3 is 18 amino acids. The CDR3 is CASSSPVGGGAEYNEQFF. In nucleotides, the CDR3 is TGTGCCAGCAGTTCCCCGGTCGGCGGGGGGGCCGAATACAATGAGCAGTTCTTC.

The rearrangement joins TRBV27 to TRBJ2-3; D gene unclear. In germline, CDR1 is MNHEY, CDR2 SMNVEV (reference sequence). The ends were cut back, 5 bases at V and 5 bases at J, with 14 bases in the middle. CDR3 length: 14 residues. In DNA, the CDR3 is TGTGCCAGCAGTGGTCAGGTTTTCGGAGATACGCAGTATTTT. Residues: CASSGQVFGDTQYF.

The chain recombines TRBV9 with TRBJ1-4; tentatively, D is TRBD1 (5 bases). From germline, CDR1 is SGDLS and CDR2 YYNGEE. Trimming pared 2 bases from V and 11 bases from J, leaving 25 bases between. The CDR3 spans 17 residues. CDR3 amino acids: CASSVGDWSQGREKLFF. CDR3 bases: TGTGCCAGCAGCGTTGGGGATTGGAGCCAGGGTCGGGAGAAACTGTTTTTT.

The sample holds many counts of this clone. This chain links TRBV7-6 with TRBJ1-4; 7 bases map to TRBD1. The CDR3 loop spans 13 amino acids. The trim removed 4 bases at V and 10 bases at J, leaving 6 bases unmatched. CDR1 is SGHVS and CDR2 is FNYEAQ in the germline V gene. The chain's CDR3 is CASSSDRVGKLFF. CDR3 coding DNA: TGTGCCAGCAGCTCTGACAGGGTTGGAAAACTGTTTTTT. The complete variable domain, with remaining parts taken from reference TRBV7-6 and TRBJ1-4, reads GAGVSQSPRYKVTKRGQDVALRCDPISGHVSLYWYRQALGQGPEFLTYFNYEAQQDKSGLPNDRFSAERPEGSISTLTIQRTEQRDSAMYRCASSSDRVGKLFFGSGTQLSVL.

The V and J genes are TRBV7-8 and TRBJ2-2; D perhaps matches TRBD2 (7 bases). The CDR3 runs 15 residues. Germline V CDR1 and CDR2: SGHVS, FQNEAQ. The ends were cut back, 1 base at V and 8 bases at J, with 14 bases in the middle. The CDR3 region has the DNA TGTGCCAGCAGCTTAGTGTACAGGGAGGGAGGGGAGCTGTTTTTT. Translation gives CASSLVYREGGELFF.

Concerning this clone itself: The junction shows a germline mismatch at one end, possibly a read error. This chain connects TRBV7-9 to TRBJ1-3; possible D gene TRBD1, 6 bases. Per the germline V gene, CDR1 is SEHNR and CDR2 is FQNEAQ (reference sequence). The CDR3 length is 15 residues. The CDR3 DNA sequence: TGTTCCAGCAGGGGAAACGGGGACTCTGGAAACACCATATATTTT. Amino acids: CSSRGNGDSGNTIYF.

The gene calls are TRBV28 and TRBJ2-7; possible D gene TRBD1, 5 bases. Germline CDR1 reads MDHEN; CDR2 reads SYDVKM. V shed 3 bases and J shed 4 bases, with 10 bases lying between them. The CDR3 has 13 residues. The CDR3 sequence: CASSFKGRYEQYF. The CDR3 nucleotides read TGTGCCAGCAGTTTTAAGGGGCGTTACGAGCAGTACTTC.

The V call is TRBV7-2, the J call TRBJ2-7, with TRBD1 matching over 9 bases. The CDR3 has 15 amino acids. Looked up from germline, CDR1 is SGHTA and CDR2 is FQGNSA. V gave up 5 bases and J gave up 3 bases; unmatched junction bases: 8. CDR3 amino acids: CASSPAGTGSYEQYF. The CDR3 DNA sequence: TGTGCCAGCAGCCCGGCAGGGACAGGGAGCTACGAGCAGTACTTC. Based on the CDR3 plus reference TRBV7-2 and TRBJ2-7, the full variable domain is GAGVSQSPSNKVTEKGKDVELRCDPISGHTALYWYRQSLGQGLEFLIYFQGNSAPDKSGLPSDRFSAERTGGSVSTLTIQRTQQEDSAVYLCASSPAGTGSYEQYFGPGTRLTVT.

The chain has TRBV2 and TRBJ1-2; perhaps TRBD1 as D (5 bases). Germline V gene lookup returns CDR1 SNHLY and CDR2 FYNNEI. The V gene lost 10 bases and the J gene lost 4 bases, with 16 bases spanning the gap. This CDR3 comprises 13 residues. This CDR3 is CATSRDSSYGYTF. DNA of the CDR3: TGTGCCACTTCACGGGACTCAAGCTATGGCTACACCTTC.

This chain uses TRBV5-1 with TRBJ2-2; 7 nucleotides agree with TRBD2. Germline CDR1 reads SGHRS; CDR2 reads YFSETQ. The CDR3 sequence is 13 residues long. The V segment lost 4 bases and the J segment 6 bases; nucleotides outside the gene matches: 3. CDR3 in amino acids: CASSIGGAGELFF. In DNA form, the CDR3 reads TGCGCCAGCAGCATTGGGGGGGCCGGGGAGCTGTTTTTT.

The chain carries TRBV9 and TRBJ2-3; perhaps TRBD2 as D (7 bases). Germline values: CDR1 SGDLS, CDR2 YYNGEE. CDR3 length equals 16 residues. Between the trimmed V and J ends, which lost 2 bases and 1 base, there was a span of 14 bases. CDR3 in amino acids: CASSVVQGGRTDTQYF. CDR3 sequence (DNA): TGTGCCAGCAGCGTCGTACAGGGAGGGCGCACAGATACGCAGTATTTT.

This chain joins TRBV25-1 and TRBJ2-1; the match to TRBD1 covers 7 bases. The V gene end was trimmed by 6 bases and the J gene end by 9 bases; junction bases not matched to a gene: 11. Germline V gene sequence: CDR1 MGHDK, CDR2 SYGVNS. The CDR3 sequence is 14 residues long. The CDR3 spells CASSPDRAASEQFF. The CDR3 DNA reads TGTGCCAGCAGCCCTGACAGGGCCGCGAGTGAGCAGTTCTTC. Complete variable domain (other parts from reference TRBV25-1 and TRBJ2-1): EADIYQTPRYLVIGTGKKITLECSQTMGHDKMYWYQQDPGMELHLIHYSYGVNSTEKGDLSSESTVSRIRTEHFPLTLESARPSHTSQYLCASSPDRAASEQFFGPGTRLTVL.

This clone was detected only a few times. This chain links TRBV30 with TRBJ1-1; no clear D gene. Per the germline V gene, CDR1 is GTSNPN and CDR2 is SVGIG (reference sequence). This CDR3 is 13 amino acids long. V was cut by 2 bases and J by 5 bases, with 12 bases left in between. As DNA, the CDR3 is TGTGCCTGGAGTTATCGGGCGGGGACTGAAGCTTTCTTT. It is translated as CAWSYRAGTEAFF.

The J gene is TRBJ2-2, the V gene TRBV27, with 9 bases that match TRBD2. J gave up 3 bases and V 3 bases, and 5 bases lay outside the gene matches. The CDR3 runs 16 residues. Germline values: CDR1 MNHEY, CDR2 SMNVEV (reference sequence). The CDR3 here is CASSFPSGVHTGELFF. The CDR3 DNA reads TGTGCCAGCAGTTTTCCTAGCGGGGTGCACACCGGGGAGCTGTTTTTT.

DNA for the CDR3: TGTGCCAGTAGTATATCCGGGAATAGCAATCAGCCCCAGCATTTT. This gives the protein CASSISGNSNQPQHF. V usage is TRBV19 and J usage is TRBJ1-5, with D uncertain. Looked up from germline, CDR1 is LNHDA and CDR2 is SQIVND (reference sequence). The CDR3 has 15 amino acids. Trimming cost V 2 bases and J 0 bases, with 8 bases left between them.

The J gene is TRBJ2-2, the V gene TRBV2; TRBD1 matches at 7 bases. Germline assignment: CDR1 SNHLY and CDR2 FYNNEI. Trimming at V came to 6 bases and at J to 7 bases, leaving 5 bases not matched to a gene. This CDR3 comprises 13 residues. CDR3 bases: TGTGCCAGCAGCCCGACAGGGAACGGGGAGCTGTTTTTT. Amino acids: CASSPTGNGELFF.

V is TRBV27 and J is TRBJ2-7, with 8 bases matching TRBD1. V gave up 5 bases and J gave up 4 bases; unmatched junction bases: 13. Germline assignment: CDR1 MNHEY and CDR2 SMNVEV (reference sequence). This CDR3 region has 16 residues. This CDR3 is CASSPLRAGGVYEQYF. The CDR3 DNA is TGTGCCAGCAGTCCCCTTCGGGCAGGGGGCGTATACGAGCAGTACTTC.

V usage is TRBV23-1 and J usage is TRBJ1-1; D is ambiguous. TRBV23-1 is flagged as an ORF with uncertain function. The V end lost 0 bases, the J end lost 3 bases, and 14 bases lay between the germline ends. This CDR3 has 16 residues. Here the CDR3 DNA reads TGCGCCAGCAGTCAATCGAGGCGGGGAGGCGACACTGAAGCTTTCTTT. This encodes CASSQSRRGGDTEAFF.

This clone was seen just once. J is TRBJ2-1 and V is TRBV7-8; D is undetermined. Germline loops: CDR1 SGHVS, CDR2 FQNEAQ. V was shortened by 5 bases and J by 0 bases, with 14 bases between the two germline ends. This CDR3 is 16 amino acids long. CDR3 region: CASSTPGLSSYNEQFF. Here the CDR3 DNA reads TGTGCCAGCAGCACCCCAGGCCTGAGCTCCTACAATGAGCAGTTCTTC.

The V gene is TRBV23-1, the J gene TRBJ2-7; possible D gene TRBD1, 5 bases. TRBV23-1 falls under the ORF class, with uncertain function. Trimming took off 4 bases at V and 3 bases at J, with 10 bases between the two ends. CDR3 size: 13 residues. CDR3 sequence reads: CASSLQGIYEQYF. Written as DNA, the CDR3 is TGCGCCAGCAGTCTCCAGGGTATCTACGAGCAGTACTTC.

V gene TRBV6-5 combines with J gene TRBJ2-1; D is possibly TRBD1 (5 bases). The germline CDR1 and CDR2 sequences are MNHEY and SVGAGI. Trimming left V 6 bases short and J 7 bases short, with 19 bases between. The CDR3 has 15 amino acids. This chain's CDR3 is CASSKKGALENEQFF. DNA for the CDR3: TGTGCCAGCAGCAAAAAAGGGGCGCTGGAAAATGAGCAGTTCTTC.

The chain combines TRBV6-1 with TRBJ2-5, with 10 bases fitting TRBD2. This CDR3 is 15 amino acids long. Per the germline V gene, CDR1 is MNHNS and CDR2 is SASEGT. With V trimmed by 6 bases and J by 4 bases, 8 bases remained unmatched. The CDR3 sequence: CASRYASGGRETQYF. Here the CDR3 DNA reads TGTGCCAGCAGATATGCTAGCGGGGGTCGAGAGACCCAGTACTTC.

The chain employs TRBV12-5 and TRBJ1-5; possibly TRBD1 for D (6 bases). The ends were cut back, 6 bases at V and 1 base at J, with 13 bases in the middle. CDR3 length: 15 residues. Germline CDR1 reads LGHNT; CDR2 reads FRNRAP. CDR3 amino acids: CASGATGSSNQPQHF. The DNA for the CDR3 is TGTGCTAGTGGAGCAACAGGGTCGAGCAATCAGCCCCAGCATTTT. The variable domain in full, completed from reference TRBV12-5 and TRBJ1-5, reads DARVTQTPRHKVTEMGQEVTMRCQPILGHNTVFWYRQTMMQGLELLAYFRNRAPLDDSGMPKDRFSAEMPDATLATLKIQPSEPRDSAVYFCASGATGSSNQPQHFGDGTRLSIL.

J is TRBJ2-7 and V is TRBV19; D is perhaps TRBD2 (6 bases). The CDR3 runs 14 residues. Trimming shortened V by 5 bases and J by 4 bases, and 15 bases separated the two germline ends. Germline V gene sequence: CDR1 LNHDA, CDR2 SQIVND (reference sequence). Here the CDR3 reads CASSPQTSGYEQYF. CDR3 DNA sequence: TGTGCCAGTAGTCCACAGACTAGTGGATACGAGCAGTACTTC.

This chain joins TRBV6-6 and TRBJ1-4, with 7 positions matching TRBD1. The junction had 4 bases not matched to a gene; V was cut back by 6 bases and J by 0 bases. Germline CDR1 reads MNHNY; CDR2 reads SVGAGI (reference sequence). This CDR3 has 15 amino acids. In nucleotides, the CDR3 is TGTGCCAGCAGAGGAACAGGGGCAACTAATGAAAAACTGTTTTTT. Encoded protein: CASRGTGATNEKLFF.

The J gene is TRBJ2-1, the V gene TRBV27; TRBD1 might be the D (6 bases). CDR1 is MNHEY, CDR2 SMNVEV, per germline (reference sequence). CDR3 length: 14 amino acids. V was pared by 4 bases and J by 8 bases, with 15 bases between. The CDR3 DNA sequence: TGTGCCAGCAGTTACAGGGCCCATTCCTATGAGCAGTTCTTC. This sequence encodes CASSYRAHSYEQFF.